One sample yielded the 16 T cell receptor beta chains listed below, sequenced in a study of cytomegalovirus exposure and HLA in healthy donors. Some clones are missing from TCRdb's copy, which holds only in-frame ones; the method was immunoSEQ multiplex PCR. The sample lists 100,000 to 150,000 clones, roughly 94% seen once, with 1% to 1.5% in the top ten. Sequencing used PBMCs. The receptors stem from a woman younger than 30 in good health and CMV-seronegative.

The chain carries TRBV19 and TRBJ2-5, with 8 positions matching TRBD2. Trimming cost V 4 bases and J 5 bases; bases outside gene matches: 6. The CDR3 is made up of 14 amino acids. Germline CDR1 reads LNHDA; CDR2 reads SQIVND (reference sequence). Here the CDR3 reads CASSTTSVSETQYF. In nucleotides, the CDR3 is TGTGCCAGTAGTACGACTAGCGTCTCGGAGACCCAGTACTTC. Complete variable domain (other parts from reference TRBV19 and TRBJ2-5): DGGITQSPKYLFRKEGQNVTLSCEQNLNHDAMYWYRQDPGQGLRLIYYSQIVNDFQKGDIAEGYSVSREKKESFPLTVTSAQKNPTAFYLCASSTTSVSETQYFGPGTRLLVL.

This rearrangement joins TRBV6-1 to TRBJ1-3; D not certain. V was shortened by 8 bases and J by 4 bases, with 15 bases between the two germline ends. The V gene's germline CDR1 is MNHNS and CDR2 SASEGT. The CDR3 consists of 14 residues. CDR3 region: CASCPGVSGNTIYF. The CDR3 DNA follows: TGTGCCAGCTGCCCCGGGGTATCGGGAAACACCATATATTTT.

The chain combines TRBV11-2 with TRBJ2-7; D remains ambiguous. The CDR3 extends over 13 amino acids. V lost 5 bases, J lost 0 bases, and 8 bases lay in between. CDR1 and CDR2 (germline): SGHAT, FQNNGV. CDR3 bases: TGTGCCAGCAGCCCCGACTTCTCCTACGAGCAGTACTTC. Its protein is CASSPDFSYEQYF.

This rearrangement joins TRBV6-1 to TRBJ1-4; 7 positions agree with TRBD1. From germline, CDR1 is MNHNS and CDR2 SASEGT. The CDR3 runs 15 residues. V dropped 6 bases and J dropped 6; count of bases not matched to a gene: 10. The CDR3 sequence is CASSALRGLDEKLFF. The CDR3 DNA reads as TGTGCCAGCAGCGCCTTGAGGGGGCTGGATGAAAAACTGTTTTTT.

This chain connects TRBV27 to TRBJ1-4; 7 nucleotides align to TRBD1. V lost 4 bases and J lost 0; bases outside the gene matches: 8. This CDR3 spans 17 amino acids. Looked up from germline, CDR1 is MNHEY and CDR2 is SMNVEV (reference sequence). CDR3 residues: CASSYGDSHATNEKLFF. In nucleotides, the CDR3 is TGTGCCAGCAGTTACGGGGACAGCCATGCAACTAATGAAAAACTGTTTTTT.

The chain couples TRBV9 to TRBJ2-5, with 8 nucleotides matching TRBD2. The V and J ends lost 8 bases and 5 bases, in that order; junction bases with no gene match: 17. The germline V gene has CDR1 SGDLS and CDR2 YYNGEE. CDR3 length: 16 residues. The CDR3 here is CASALSGGGFPETQYF. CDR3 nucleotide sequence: TGTGCCAGTGCACTTAGCGGCGGGGGGTTCCCGGAGACCCAGTACTTC.

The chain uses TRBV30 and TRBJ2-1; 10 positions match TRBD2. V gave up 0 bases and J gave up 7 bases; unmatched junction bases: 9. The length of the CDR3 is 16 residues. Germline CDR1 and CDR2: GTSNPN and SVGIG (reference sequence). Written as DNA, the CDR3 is TGTGCCTGGAGTGTAAAGAGTAGCGGGAGGTTTAATGAGCAGTTCTTC. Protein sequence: CAWSVKSSGRFNEQFF.

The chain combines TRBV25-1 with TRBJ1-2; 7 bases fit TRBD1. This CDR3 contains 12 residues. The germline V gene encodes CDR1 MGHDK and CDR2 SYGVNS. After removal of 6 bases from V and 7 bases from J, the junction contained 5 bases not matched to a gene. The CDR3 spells CASRGTDLGYTF. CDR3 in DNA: TGTGCCAGCAGGGGGACAGATCTTGGCTACACCTTC.

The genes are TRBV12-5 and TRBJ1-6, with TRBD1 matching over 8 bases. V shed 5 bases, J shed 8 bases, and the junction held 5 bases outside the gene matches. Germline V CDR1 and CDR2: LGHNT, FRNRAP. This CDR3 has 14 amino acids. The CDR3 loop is CASGLGQGYSPLHF. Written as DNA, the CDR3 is TGTGCTAGTGGTCTAGGACAGGGTTATTCACCCCTCCACTTT.

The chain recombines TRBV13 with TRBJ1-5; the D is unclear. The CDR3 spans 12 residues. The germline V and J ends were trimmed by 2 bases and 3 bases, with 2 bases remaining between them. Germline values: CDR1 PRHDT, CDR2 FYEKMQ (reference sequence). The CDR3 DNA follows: TGTGCCAGCAGCTTACACAATCAGCCCCAGCATTTT. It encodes CASSLHNQPQHF.

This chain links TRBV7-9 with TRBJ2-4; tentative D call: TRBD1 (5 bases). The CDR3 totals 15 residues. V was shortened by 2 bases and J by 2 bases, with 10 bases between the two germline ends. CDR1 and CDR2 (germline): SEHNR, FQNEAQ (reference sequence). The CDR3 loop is CASSLKGATKNIQYF. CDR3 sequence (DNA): TGTGCCAGCAGCTTAAAAGGGGCTACCAAAAACATTCAGTACTTC. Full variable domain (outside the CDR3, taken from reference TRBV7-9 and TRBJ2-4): DTGVSQNPRHKITKRGQNVTFRCDPISEHNRLYWYRQTLGQGPEFLTYFQNEAQLEKSRLLSDRFSAERPKGSFSTLEIQRTEQGDSAMYLCASSLKGATKNIQYFGAGTRLSVL.

The CDR3 is CASAPTSGRTQYF. Here the CDR3 DNA reads TGTGCCAGCGCGCCGACTAGCGGGAGAACGCAGTATTTT. The J gene is TRBJ2-3, the V gene TRBV7-2; 12 bases are shared with TRBD2. The germline V gene has CDR1 SGHTA and CDR2 FQGNSA. V lost 8 bases, J lost 9 bases, and 6 bases stayed unmatched. The CDR3 loop spans 13 amino acids.

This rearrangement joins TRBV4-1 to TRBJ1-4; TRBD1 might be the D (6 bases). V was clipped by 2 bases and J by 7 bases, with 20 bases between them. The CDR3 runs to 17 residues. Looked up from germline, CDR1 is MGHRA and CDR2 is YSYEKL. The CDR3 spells CASSQQSRPQGTEKLFF. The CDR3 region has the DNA TGCGCCAGCAGCCAACAAAGTCGACCGCAGGGGACTGAAAAACTGTTTTTT.

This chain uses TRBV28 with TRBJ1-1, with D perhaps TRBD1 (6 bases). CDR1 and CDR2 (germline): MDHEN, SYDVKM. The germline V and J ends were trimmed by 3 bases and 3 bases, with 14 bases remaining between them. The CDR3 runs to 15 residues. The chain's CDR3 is CASSFIRGRDTEAFF. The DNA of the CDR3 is TGTGCCAGCAGTTTCATTAGGGGGAGGGACACTGAAGCTTTCTTT.

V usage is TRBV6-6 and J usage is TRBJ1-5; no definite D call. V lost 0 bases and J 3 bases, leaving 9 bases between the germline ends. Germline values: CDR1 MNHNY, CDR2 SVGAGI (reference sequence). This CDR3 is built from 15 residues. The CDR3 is CASSYSTRDNQPQHF. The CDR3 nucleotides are TGTGCCAGCAGTTACTCGACACGGGACAATCAGCCCCAGCATTTT.

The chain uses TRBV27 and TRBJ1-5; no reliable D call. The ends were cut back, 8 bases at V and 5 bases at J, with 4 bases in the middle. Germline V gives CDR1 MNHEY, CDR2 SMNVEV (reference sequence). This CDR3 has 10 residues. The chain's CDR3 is CASGYQPQHF. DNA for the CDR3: TGTGCCAGCGGCTATCAGCCCCAGCATTTT.